The 26 T cell receptor beta chains in this list originate from one sample, sequenced in a study of blood T cell repertoires in COVID-19 (TCRdb year 2020). The method behind the library was the immunoSEQ multiplex PCR assay. TCRdb took this table from immuneACCESS and kept in-frame rearrangements with V and J called. Such tables lack part of the clones; where checked against another copy, unresolved V genes explain under half of the gap, and the rest is unexplained. This sample holds hundreds of thousands of clones; approximately 90% were observed only once. The leading ten clones occupy about 3% of the sample. The material sequenced was PBMCs or T cells enriched from blood (not recorded which). The receptors originated from a woman between 45 and 65 years old who had recovered from COVID-19.

V gene TRBV7-3 combines with J gene TRBJ2-3, with D tentatively TRBD2 (6 bases). The CDR3 is 15 amino acids. The V gene lost 2 bases and the J gene lost 6 bases, with 15 bases spanning the gap. Germline V gene data show CDR1 as SGHTA and CDR2 as FQGTGA. The CDR3: CASSLSGGTTDTQYF. In DNA form, the CDR3 reads TGTGCCAGCAGCTTATCTGGCGGGACGACGGATACGCAGTATTTT.

This clone came up a few times. The V call is TRBV7-9, the J call TRBJ1-5; maybe TRBD1 (5 bases). The germline CDR1 and CDR2 sequences are SEHNR and FQNEAQ (reference sequence). This CDR3 spans 14 amino acids. V was clipped by 4 bases and J by 2 bases, with 9 bases between them. This chain's CDR3 is CASSWGVGNQPQHF. The CDR3 coding sequence is TGTGCCAGCAGCTGGGGGGTAGGCAATCAGCCCCAGCATTTT.

The chain employs TRBV6-5 and TRBJ1-1, with a weak D call TRBD1 (6 bases). The CDR3 is 12 amino acids. Looked up from germline, CDR1 is MNHEY and CDR2 is SVGAGI. The germline V and J ends were trimmed by 6 bases and 3 bases, with 8 bases remaining between them. The CDR3 sequence is CASRHRDTEAFF. The CDR3 region has the DNA TGTGCCAGCAGACACAGGGACACTGAAGCTTTCTTT.

The V gene is TRBV27, the J gene TRBJ1-2; D ambiguous. V dropped 4 bases and J dropped 2 bases, with 17 bases sitting between them. The length of the CDR3 is 16 residues. The germline CDR1 and CDR2 sequences are MNHEY and SMNVEV (reference sequence). CDR3 nucleotides: TGTGCCAGCAGTTCCCAGGCGGGCAGGTCCAACTATGGCTACACCTTC. Amino acid sequence: CASSSQAGRSNYGYTF.

The chain uses TRBV9 and TRBJ2-3, with 7 bases aligning to TRBD2. V shed 0 bases and J 0 bases; nucleotides not matched to a gene: 4. CDR1 is SGDLS, CDR2 YYNGEE, per germline. There are 16 residues in the CDR3. The DNA for the CDR3 is TGTGCCAGCAGCGTAGCGTGGGAGGGAAGCACAGATACGCAGTATTTT. Encoded protein: CASSVAWEGSTDTQYF.

The rearrangement uses TRBV11-2 and TRBJ2-7; D is ambiguous. The CDR3 loop spans 15 amino acids. Trimming pared 2 bases from V and 2 bases from J, leaving 13 bases between. The germline CDR1 and CDR2 sequences are SGHAT and FQNNGV. The CDR3 here is CASSLSVTPPYEQYF. Written as DNA, the CDR3 is TGTGCCAGCAGCTTATCGGTGACACCACCCTACGAGCAGTACTTC.

The chain recombines TRBV2 with TRBJ2-7; no clear D. This CDR3 contains 13 residues. Trimming removed 7 bases from V and 0 bases from J, with 10 bases in between. Germline V gene data show CDR1 as SNHLY and CDR2 as FYNNEI. CDR3 residues: CASNSGNSYEQYF. The DNA of the CDR3 is TGTGCCAGCAACTCAGGAAACTCCTACGAGCAGTACTTC.

The CDR3 DNA follows: TGTGCCAGCAGCAAAAGTGGGCTAGCGGGGTCCTTAGCCAAAAACATTCAGTACTTC. Translating gives CASSKSGLAGSLAKNIQYF. V usage is TRBV21-1 and J usage is TRBJ2-4; TRBD2 was called by the table and not checked on the DNA. TRBV21-1 is termed a pseudogene. The CDR3 covers 19 residues.

The V call is TRBV4-1, the J call TRBJ2-4, with 7 bases matching TRBD1. The CDR3 loop spans 18 amino acids. V dropped 4 bases and J dropped 5; count of bases not matched to a gene: 17. Germline V gene data show CDR1 as MGHRA and CDR2 as YSYEKL. The CDR3 sequence is CASSPSITTGPTENIQYF. For the CDR3, the DNA is TGCGCCAGCAGCCCGTCGATTACGACAGGGCCTACAGAAAACATTCAGTACTTC.

V gene TRBV7-9 combines with J gene TRBJ1-2; perhaps TRBD1 as D (6 bases). The V gene's germline CDR1 is SEHNR and CDR2 FQNEAQ (reference sequence). Trimming stripped 3 bases from V and 5 bases from J, with 13 bases between. The CDR3 is made up of 14 amino acids. CDR3 DNA: TGTGCCAGCAGCTTTGCCGGACAGACTTATGGCTACACCTTC. Its protein is CASSFAGQTYGYTF. Full variable domain (rest looked up from reference TRBV7-9 and TRBJ1-2): DTGVSQNPRHKITKRGQNVTFRCDPISEHNRLYWYRQTLGQGPEFLTYFQNEAQLEKSRLLSDRFSAERPKGSFSTLEIQRTEQGDSAMYLCASSFAGQTYGYTFGSGTRLTVV.

CDR3 nucleotides: TGTGCCAGCAGCCCGCTTCTAGACACCGGGGAGCTGTTTTTT. This translates into CASSPLLDTGELFF. The V and J genes are TRBV7-2 and TRBJ2-2, with D uncertain. Germline CDR1 SGHTA, CDR2 FQGNSA. CDR3 length: 14 residues. Trimming took 5 bases from V and 3 from J, leaving 10 bases between them.

This CDR3 is CAARGVNSGNTIYF. The CDR3 DNA reads TGTGCCGCCAGGGGAGTTAACTCTGGAAACACCATATATTTT. The V call is TRBV30, the J call TRBJ1-3; TRBD1 might be the D (6 bases). CDR3 size: 14 residues. The V gene's germline CDR1 is GTSNPN and CDR2 SVGIG (reference sequence). V was pared by 8 bases and J by 0 bases, with 14 bases between. Filled out from reference TRBV30 and TRBJ1-3, the complete variable domain reads SQTIHQWPATLVQPVGSPLSLECTVEGTSNPNLYWYRQAAGRGLQLLFYSVGIGQISSEVPQNLSASRPQDRQFILSSKKLLLSDSGFYLCAARGVNSGNTIYFGEGSWLTVV.

This rearrangement joins TRBV7-8 to TRBJ2-5; the D gene is possibly TRBD2 (6 bases). The germline V gene has CDR1 SGHVS and CDR2 FQNEAQ. Deletions cut 0 bases from V and 2 bases from J, with 13 bases between. CDR3 length: 16 residues. CDR3 DNA sequence: TGTGCCAGCAGCTTAGCTCGGCGGGGTTATCAAGAGACCCAGTACTTC. Protein: CASSLARRGYQETQYF.

In nucleotides, the CDR3 is TGTGCCAGCAGTTCCGCCTCGACAGGGGAATTGGACACCATATATTTT. The encoded protein is CASSSASTGELDTIYF. The rearrangement links TRBV28 to TRBJ1-3, with 8 nucleotides matching TRBD1. This CDR3 has 16 residues. V lost 4 bases, J lost 8 bases, and 13 bases stayed unmatched. Germline lookup yields CDR1 MDHEN and CDR2 SYDVKM.

The rearrangement joins TRBV6-4 to TRBJ2-4; D is possibly TRBD2 (6 bases). V was shortened by 6 bases and J by 6 bases, with 15 bases between the two germline ends. The germline gives CDR1 MRHNA, CDR2 SNTAGT. The CDR3 has 14 amino acids. The CDR3 DNA reads TGTGCCAGCAGCGCCTCGGAGGGCGTAAACATTCAGTACTTC. Translating gives CASSASEGVNIQYF.

V and J are TRBV11-2 and TRBJ2-1, with D possibly being TRBD2 (6 bases). CDR1 and CDR2 from the germline V gene are SGHAT and FQNNGV. This CDR3 region has 16 residues. V dropped 2 bases and J dropped 0 bases, with 11 bases sitting between them. The CDR3 nucleotides are TGTGCCAGCAGCTTACTCATAGCGGACTCCTACAATGAGCAGTTCTTC. Its protein product is CASSLLIADSYNEQFF.

The chain combines TRBV28 with TRBJ1-4; weak D call: TRBD1 (6 bases). V was trimmed by 2 bases and J by 0 bases, leaving 10 bases between them. This CDR3 comprises 16 residues. Germline-derived CDR1 and CDR2 are MDHEN and SYDVKM. CDR3 sequence (DNA): TGTGCCAGCAGTTTAAAAGGGGGGGCAACTAATGAAAAACTGTTTTTT. Its protein is CASSLKGGATNEKLFF.

This clone was seen only a few times. The V gene is TRBV4-1, the J gene TRBJ1-5, with D tentatively TRBD1 (6 bases). V dropped 3 bases and J dropped 3 bases, with 18 bases sitting between them. From germline, CDR1 is MGHRA and CDR2 YSYEKL. CDR3 length: 17 amino acids. In DNA, the CDR3 is TGCGCCAGCAGCCACCCCACAGGAAAGGGGGTCAATCAGCCCCAGCATTTT. It codes for CASSHPTGKGVNQPQHF.

This clone was observed a handful of times. Other DNA sequences within the sample encode an identical CDR3. V and J are TRBV14 and TRBJ2-2; D is ambiguous. Trimming took off 1 base at V and 0 bases at J, with 6 bases between the two ends. Per the germline V gene, CDR1 is SGHDN and CDR2 is FVKESK. The CDR3 spans 15 residues. The CDR3 DNA reads as TGTGCCAGCAGCCAAGCCCAGGCGAACACCGGGGAGCTGTTTTTT. Encoded protein: CASSQAQANTGELFF.

The chain links TRBV28 to TRBJ1-1; 7 positions agree with TRBD1. Germline CDR1 reads MDHEN; CDR2 reads SYDVKM. V was pared by 8 bases and J by 4 bases, with 10 bases of the junction left unmatched. CDR3 length equals 14 residues. Written as DNA, the CDR3 is TGTGCCAGCCAAAGAGGGGGCGCGGGCACTGAAGCTTTCTTT. Translated: CASQRGGAGTEAFF.

This rearrangement joins TRBV9 to TRBJ2-3, with 7 bases matching TRBD2. The germline V gene has CDR1 SGDLS and CDR2 YYNGEE. V shed 3 bases, J shed 7 bases, and the junction held 2 bases outside the gene matches. The CDR3 totals 12 residues. CDR3 sequence (DNA): TGTGCCAGCAGCGGGGAGGGCTATACGCAGTATTTT. Translated, it gives CASSGEGYTQYF.

This chain links TRBV10-2 with TRBJ2-7; D gene ambiguous. Deletions cut 3 bases from V and 2 bases from J, with 8 bases between. Germline CDR1 reads WSHSY; CDR2 reads SAAADI. The CDR3 contains 13 residues. In nucleotides, the CDR3 is TGCGCCAGCAGTGATGGCACCCCCTACGAGCAGTACTTC. Amino acid sequence: CASSDGTPYEQYF.

V and J are TRBV7-2 and TRBJ1-3, with 7 bases lining up with TRBD1. Trimming at V came to 2 bases and at J to 2 bases, leaving 3 bases not matched to a gene. Germline V gene lookup returns CDR1 SGHTA and CDR2 FQGNSA. There are 15 residues in the CDR3. The CDR3 nucleotides are TGTGCCAGCAGCTTAAGACAGGGAGCTGGAAACACCATATATTTT. It codes for CASSLRQGAGNTIYF.

This chain joins TRBV4-3 and TRBJ2-5; TRBD1 agrees at 9 bases. The CDR3 has 17 residues. Germline CDR1 LGHNA, CDR2 YSLEER. With V trimmed by 2 bases and J by 1 base, 8 bases remained unmatched. The DNA of the CDR3 is TGCGCCAGCAGCCAAAAGAAGACAGGGGGGACCCAAGAGACCCAGTACTTC. Protein sequence: CASSQKKTGGTQETQYF.

This chain uses TRBV5-5 with TRBJ1-2; unclear D gene. V shed 3 bases and J shed 2 bases, with 11 bases lying between them. This CDR3 has 14 residues. The germline V gene encodes CDR1 SGHKS and CDR2 YYEKEE (reference sequence). Here the CDR3 DNA reads TGTGCCAGCAGCTCCTCGACAAAAAACTATGGCTACACCTTC. It encodes CASSSSTKNYGYTF.

The chain employs TRBV5-1 and TRBJ2-7, with TRBD1 identical over 9 bases. This CDR3 contains 14 residues. Looked up from germline, CDR1 is SGHRS and CDR2 is YFSETQ. V was clipped by 3 bases and J by 2 bases; unmatched bases: 3. CDR3 protein: CASSSGQGAYEQYF. The CDR3 DNA follows: TGCGCCAGCAGCTCGGGACAGGGTGCCTACGAGCAGTACTTC.